Listed below are T cell receptor beta chains from one sample, sequenced in a study of shared clonotypes between healthy human individuals. Sequencing was performed with immunoSEQ multiplex PCR; in TCRdb, only in-frame clones are kept and a portion is missing. The data show around 2,000,000 clones, about 94% seen once. Sequencing was carried out using naive CD8+ T cells sorted from blood. These receptors all stem from a man between 18 and 29 years old in good health. Each CDR3 is given with its conserved first and last residue. D genes are given only for firm matches. Where a row states a size, it is once, few, many or the class of an expanded clone; other rows omit it.

CDR3 length	clone size	V gene	D gene	J gene	CDR3 DNA	CDR3 protein
17	.	TRBV19	TRBD1	TRBJ1-1	TGTGCCAGTAGTATATTCCCGGGACAGGGCCTGAACACTGAAGCTTTCTTT	CASSIFPGQGLNTEAFF
19	.	TRBV27	.	TRBJ2-7	TGTGCCAGCAGTTTAAATTCCGGGTCCGACGGGTCCATTTTCTACGAGCAGTACTTC	CASSLNSGSDGSIFYEQYF
17	.	TRBV10-1	.	TRBJ2-2	TGCGCCAGCAGTGATCGGCGGGGGCCCCCCGCGGCCGGGGAGCTGTTTTTT	CASSDRRGPPAAGELFF
16	.	TRBV7-6	.	TRBJ2-1	TGTGCCAGCAGCTTAGATTCAGGGGTCCCCTACAATGAGCAGTTCTTC	CASSLDSGVPYNEQFF
13	.	TRBV27	.	TRBJ2-5	TGTGCCAGCAGTTTGCCCTATCAAGAGACCCAGTACTTC	CASSLPYQETQYF
14	.	TRBV7-9	.	TRBJ1-3	TGTGCCAGCCTAGCCAAGGGAGATGGAAACACCATATATTTT	CASLAKGDGNTIYF
13	.	TRBV6-5	TRBD1	TRBJ2-1	TGTGCCAGCAGCGAGGGGGCGAGCGATGAGCAGTTCTTC	CASSEGASDEQFF
13	.	TRBV5-1	TRBD1	TRBJ2-7	TGCGCCAGCAGCTTTAACAGGGGGACGGAGCAGTACTTC	CASSFNRGTEQYF
13	.	TRBV4-1	.	TRBJ1-3	TGCGCCAGCAGCCTAGTAGCTGGAAACACCATATATTTT	CASSLVAGNTIYF
16	.	TRBV4-2	.	TRBJ2-1	TGTGCCAGCAGCCAGGTGACCGGGAGCTCCTACAATGAGCAGTTCTTC	CASSQVTGSSYNEQFF
14	.	TRBV19	TRBD2	TRBJ2-7	TGTGCCAGTAGTATCATAGCGGGAGTACACGAGCAGTACTTC	CASSIIAGVHEQYF
17	.	TRBV19	.	TRBJ2-7	TGTGCCAGTAGCCCCGTCTGGGCGCTGGGGGCCTCCTACGAGCAGTACTTC	CASSPVWALGASYEQYF
13	once	TRBV4-1	.	TRBJ2-7	TGCGCCAGCAGCGAGGCAGTCTCCTACGAGCAGTACTTC	CASSEAVSYEQYF
15	.	TRBV5-4	TRBD1	TRBJ2-3	TGTGCCAGCAGCTTTAGGGGGCCTAGCACAGATACGCAGTATTTT	CASSFRGPSTDTQYF
16	once	TRBV10-2	TRBD1	TRBJ1-1	TGCGCCAGCAGTGACCTCAGGTCAGGGGGGAACACTGAAGCTTTCTTT	CASSDLRSGGNTEAFF
13	.	TRBV5-6	TRBD2	TRBJ2-5	TGTGCCAGCAGCCCTACTAGCGAAGAGACCCAGTACTTC	CASSPTSEETQYF
15	once	TRBV28	.	TRBJ2-6	TGTGCCAGCAGTTTAGACCCCCCTGGGGCCAACGTCCTGACTTTC	CASSLDPPGANVLTF
15	.	TRBV7-7	.	TRBJ2-7	TGTGCTAGCAGCTTAGAAGCAGGGAGCTCCTACGAGCAGTACTTC	CASSLEAGSSYEQYF
14	.	TRBV5-6	.	TRBJ2-3	TGTGCCAGCAGCTTGGAGGCAGCCTCGGGTACGCAGTATTTT	CASSLEAASGTQYF
17	.	TRBV7-9	TRBD2	TRBJ2-2	TGTGCCAGCAGCTTAGACTCTAGCGGGGGGCCCACCGGGGAGCTGTTTTTT	CASSLDSSGGPTGELFF
15	.	TRBV4-1	TRBD2	TRBJ2-5	TGCGCCAGCAGCCCCAGCCTACTAGCGCAAGAGACCCAGTACTTC	CASSPSLLAQETQYF
16	.	TRBV7-8	TRBD2	TRBJ2-3	TGTGCCAGCAGCTTGCTAGCGGGGGTTAGCACAGATACGCAGTATTTT	CASSLLAGVSTDTQYF
13	.	TRBV10-2	.	TRBJ2-7	TGCGCCAGCAGTGATGGGGGGCTGATTGAGCAGTACTTC	CASSDGGLIEQYF
16	.	TRBV11-2	TRBD1	TRBJ1-2	TGTGCCAGCAGCTTAGAGGCAGGGGGCGCAATCTATGGCTACACCTTC	CASSLEAGGAIYGYTF
13	.	TRBV5-4	.	TRBJ1-5	TGTGCCAGCAGCTTGGCAGGGACTCAGCCCCAGCATTTT	CASSLAGTQPQHF
12	.	TRBV9	.	TRBJ1-3	TGTGCCAGCAGCGGGGGTGGAAACACCATATATTTT	CASSGGGNTIYF
15	once	TRBV19	.	TRBJ1-1	TGTGCCAGTAGTATAAGCGAAATCATGAACACTGAAGCTTTCTTT	CASSISEIMNTEAFF
16	.	TRBV11-3	TRBD2	TRBJ2-2	TGTGCCAGCAGCCCCCGACTAGCGGAAAACACCGGGGAGCTGTTTTTT	CASSPRLAENTGELFF
15	once	TRBV2	TRBD2	TRBJ2-5	TGTGCCAGCACGCCTAGCGGGGGGGCCTGGGAGACCCAGTACTTC	CASTPSGGAWETQYF
15	.	TRBV4-3	TRBD1	TRBJ2-5	TGCGCCAGCAGCCGGGGGACAGGTGAAGGGGAGACCCAGTACTTC	CASSRGTGEGETQYF
13	.	TRBV30	.	TRBJ1-1	TGTGCCTGGGCCGGGTCTTCCTCCACTGAAGCTTTCTTT	CAWAGSSSTEAFF
13	.	TRBV10-3	.	TRBJ2-6	TGTGCCATCAGTGAGTCCAGGGTCAACGTCCTGACTTTC	CAISESRVNVLTF
17	.	TRBV5-8	.	TRBJ1-6	TGTGCCAGCAGCGTCCTCGGGGAGGGAATGGACAATTCACCCCTCCACTTT	CASSVLGEGMDNSPLHF
15	.	TRBV2	.	TRBJ2-5	TGTGCCAGCACCGCTGGTAGCGGACTCCAAGAGACCCAGTACTTC	CASTAGSGLQETQYF
13	.	TRBV30	.	TRBJ2-2	TGTGCCTCACCGGGGGAGAACACCGGGGAGCTGTTTTTT	CASPGENTGELFF
13	.	TRBV27	.	TRBJ1-1	TGTGCCAGCAGGGTACAGGGGAACACTGAAGCTTTCTTT	CASRVQGNTEAFF
13	once	TRBV5-6	.	TRBJ2-7	TGTGCCAGCAGCTTGGAGGCTTCCTACGAGCAGTACTTC	CASSLEASYEQYF
13	once	TRBV27	.	TRBJ1-1	TGTGCCACCTCCAGAGGTTGGGACACTGAAGCTTTCTTT	CATSRGWDTEAFF
17	.	TRBV10-2	TRBD2	TRBJ2-2	TGCGCCAGCAGTGACCCGGGACTAGCGGCCAACACCGGGGAGCTGTTTTTT	CASSDPGLAANTGELFF
10	.	TRBV30	.	TRBJ1-1	TGTGCCTTGTTGAACACTGAAGCTTTCTTT	CALLNTEAFF
14	.	TRBV9	TRBD2	TRBJ2-7	TGTGCCAGCAGCGTAGCGGGAGGAGGCAACGAGCAGTACTTC	CASSVAGGGNEQYF
15	.	TRBV5-1	TRBD2	TRBJ2-5	TGCGCCAGCAGCTTGGCCGGGACTAGCCAAGAGACCCAGTACTTC	CASSLAGTSQETQYF
16	.	TRBV7-8	.	TRBJ2-2	TGTGCCAGCAGCCCAATGACAGTGGAGGAAGCCGGGGAGCTGTTTTTT	CASSPMTVEEAGELFF
15	.	TRBV15	.	TRBJ2-5	TGTGCCACCAGCAGAGCCAGGGGTGGCCAAGAGACCCAGTACTTC	CATSRARGGQETQYF
13	.	TRBV4-1	.	TRBJ2-7	TGCGCCAGCAGCCGAAACGACAGAACCGAGCAGTACTTC	CASSRNDRTEQYF
15	.	TRBV9	TRBD2	TRBJ2-4	TGTGCCAGCAGCGTAGAACTAGCGGGGGAAAACATTCAGTACTTC	CASSVELAGENIQYF
16	.	TRBV5-6	.	TRBJ2-2	TGTGCCAGCAGCTTGTCTCAGCGGATGAACACCGGGGAGCTGTTTTTT	CASSLSQRMNTGELFF